The sequence of this T cell receptor (beta chain) was determined in a study of PD-1 blockade in classical Hodgkin lymphoma. Overall study: Once every 2 weeks, patients received intravenous nivolumab at 3 mg/kg. Points from the study as a whole: Diversity in CD4+ TCRs, unlike that measured in CD8+ TCRs, had risen significantly by C4D1. Lower baseline TCR diversity was reported for newly diagnosed patients than for healthy donors.

The V and J ends lost 6 bases and 2 bases respectively, with 11 bases between them. The V gene's germline CDR1 is MDHEN and CDR2 SYDVKM. The CDR3 has 13 residues. Clones were sequenced by immunoSEQ multiplex PCR, and TCRdb holds only the in-frame ones, with some missing. The table lists just over 60,000 clones, approximately 88% of them singletons. For this clone: Its antigen is not known.

Each of the patients experienced relapse following autologous stem cell transplantation, and their brentuximab vedotin exposure differed. Best overall response was complete response, partial response or progressive disease in these relapsed/refractory classical Hodgkin lymphoma patients. The clonotype was recovered from a human donor with classical Hodgkin lymphoma. The chain is built from TRBV28 and TRBJ2-7, with D uncertain. This sample comprised peripheral blood mononuclear cells (PBMCs), obtained at baseline. CDR3 amino acids: CASRQWSAYEQYF. The CDR3 DNA sequence: TGTGCCAGCAGGCAGTGGTCAGCCTACGAGCAGTACTTC.